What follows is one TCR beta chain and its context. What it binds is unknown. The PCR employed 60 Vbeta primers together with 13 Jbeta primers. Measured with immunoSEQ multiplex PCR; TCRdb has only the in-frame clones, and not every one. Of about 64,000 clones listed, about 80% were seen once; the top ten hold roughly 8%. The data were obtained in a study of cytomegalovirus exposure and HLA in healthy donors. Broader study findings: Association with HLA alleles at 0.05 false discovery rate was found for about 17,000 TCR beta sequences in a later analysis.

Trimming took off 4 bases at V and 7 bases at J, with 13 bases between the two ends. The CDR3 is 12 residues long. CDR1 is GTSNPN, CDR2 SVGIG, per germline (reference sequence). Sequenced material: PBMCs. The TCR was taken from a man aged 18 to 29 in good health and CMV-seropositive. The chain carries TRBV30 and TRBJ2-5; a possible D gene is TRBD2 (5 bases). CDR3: CAWTGSAGTQYF. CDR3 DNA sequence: TGTGCCTGGACAGGTTCCGCGGGGACCCAGTACTTC.